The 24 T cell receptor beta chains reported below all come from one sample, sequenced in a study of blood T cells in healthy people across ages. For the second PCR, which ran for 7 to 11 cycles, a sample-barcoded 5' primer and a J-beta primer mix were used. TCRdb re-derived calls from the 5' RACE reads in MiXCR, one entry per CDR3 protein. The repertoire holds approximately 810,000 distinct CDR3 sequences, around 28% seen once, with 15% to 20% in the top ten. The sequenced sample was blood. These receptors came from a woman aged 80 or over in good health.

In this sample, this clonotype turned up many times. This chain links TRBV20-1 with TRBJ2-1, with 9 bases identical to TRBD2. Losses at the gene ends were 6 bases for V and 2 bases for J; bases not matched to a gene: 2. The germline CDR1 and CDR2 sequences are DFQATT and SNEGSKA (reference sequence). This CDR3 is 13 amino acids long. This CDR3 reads CSAKRGAYNEQFF. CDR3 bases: TGCAGTGCAAAGCGGGGGGCCTACAATGAGCAGTTCTTC.

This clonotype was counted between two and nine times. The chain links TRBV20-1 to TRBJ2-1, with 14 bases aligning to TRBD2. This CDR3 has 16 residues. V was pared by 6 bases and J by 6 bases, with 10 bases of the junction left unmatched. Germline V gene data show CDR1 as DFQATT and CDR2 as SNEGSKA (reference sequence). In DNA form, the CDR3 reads TGCAGTGCCCGGCCGCCGGGACTAGCGGGAGTCAATGAGCAGTTCTTC. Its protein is CSARPPGLAGVNEQFF.

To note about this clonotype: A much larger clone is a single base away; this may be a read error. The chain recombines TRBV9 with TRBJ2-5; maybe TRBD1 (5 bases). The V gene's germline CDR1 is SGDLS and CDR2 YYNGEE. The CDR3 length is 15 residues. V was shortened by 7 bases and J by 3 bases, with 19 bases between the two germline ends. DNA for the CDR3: TGTGCCAGCGGCTCCCAGGCTGGCAGGGAAGAGACCCAGTACTTC. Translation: CASGSQAGREETQYF. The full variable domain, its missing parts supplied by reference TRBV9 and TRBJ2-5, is DSGVTQTPKHLITATGQRVTLRCSPRSGDLSVYWYQQSLDQGLQFLIQYYNGEERAKGNILERFSAQQFPDLHSELNLSSLELGDSALYFCASGSQAGREETQYFGPGTRLLVL.

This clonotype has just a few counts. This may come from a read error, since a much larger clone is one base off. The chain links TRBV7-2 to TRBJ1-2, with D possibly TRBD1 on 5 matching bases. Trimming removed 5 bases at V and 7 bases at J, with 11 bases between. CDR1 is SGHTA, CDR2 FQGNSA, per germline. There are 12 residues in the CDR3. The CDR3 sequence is CASSRDGAGYTF. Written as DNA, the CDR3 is TGTGCCAGCAGCCGTGACGGGGCTGGCTACACCTTC. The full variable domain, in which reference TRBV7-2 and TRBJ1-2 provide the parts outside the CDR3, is GAGVSQSPSNKVTEKGKDVELRCDPISGHTALYWYRQSLGQGLEFLIYFQGNSAPDKSGLPSDRFSAERTGGSVSTLTIQRTQQEDSAVYLCASSRDGAGYTFGSGTRLTVV.

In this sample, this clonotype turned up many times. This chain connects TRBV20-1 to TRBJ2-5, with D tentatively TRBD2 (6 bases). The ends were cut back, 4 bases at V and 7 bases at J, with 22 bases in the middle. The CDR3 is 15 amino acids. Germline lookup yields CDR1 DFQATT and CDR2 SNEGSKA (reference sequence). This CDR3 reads CSATSPNRGKGTQYF. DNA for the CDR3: TGCAGTGCTACATCACCGAACCGGGGGAAGGGGACCCAGTACTTC.

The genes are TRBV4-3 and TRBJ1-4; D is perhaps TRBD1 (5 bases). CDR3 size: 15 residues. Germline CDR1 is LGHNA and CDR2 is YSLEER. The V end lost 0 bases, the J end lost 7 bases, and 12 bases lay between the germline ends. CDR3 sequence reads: CASSQDRGYSEKLFF. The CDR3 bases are TGCGCCAGCAGCCAAGATCGGGGGTACAGTGAAAAACTGTTTTTT.

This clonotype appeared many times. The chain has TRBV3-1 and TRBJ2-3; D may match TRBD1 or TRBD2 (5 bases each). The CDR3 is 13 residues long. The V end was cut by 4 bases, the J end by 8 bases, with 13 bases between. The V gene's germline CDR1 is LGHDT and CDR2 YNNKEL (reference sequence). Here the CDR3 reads CASSLTNQGTQYF. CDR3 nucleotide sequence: TGTGCCAGCAGCCTGACTAATCAGGGTACGCAGTATTTT.

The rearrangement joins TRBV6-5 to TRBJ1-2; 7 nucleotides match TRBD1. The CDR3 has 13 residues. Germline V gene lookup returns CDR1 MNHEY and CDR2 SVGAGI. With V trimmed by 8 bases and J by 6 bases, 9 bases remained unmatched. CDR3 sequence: CASGGTVRNGYTF. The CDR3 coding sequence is TGTGCCAGCGGGGGGACAGTAAGGAATGGCTACACCTTC.

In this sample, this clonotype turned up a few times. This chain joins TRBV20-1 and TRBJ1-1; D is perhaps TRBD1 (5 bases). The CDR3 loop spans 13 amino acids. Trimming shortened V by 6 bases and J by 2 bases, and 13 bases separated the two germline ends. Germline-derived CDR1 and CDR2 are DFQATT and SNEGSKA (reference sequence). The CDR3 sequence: CSAVCRANTEAFF. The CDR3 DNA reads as TGCAGTGCAGTTTGCAGGGCTAACACTGAAGCTTTCTTT.

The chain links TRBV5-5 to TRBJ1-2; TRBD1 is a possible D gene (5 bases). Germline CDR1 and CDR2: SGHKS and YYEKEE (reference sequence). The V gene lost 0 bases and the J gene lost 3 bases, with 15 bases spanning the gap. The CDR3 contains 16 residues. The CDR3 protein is CASSLAGSQAYYGYTF. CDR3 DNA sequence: TGTGCCAGCAGCTTGGCCGGCTCACAGGCCTACTATGGCTACACCTTC.

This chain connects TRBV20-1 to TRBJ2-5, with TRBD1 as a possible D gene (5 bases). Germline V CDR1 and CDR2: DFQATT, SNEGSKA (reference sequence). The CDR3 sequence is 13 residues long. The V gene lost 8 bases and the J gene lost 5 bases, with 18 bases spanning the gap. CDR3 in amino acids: CSIKGPDGETQYF. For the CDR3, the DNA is TGCAGTATCAAGGGGCCAGACGGTGAGACCCAGTACTTC.

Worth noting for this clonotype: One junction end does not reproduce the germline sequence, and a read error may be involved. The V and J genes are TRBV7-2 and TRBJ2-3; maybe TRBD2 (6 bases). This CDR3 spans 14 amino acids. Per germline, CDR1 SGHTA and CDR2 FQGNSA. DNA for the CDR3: TGTGCCAGCAACGGGGACTCCCACACAGATGCGCAGTATTTT. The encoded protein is CASNGDSHTDAQYF.

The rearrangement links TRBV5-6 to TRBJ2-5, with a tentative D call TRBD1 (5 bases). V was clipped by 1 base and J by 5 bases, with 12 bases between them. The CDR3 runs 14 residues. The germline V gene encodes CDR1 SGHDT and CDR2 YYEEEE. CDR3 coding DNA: TGTGCCAGCAGCTTGCCGGCAGGGTGGGAGACCCAGTACTTC. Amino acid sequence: CASSLPAGWETQYF.

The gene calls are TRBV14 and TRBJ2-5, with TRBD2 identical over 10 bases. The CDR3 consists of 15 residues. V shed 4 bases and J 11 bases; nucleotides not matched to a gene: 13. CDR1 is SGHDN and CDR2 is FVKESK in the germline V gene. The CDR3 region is CASSRPSGGPDEQYF. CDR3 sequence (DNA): TGTGCCAGCAGCCGCCCTAGCGGGGGCCCGGATGAGCAGTACTTC.

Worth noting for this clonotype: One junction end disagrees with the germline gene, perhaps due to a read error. The CDR3 is CASSQESLGTRELVF. Written as DNA, the CDR3 is TGTGCCAGCAGCCAAGAGTCGTTGGGGACCCGGGAGCTGGTTTTT. The chain couples TRBV4-2 to TRBJ2-2; TRBD2 might be the D (6 bases). Germline CDR1 is LGHNA and CDR2 is YNFKEQ. The CDR3 is made up of 15 amino acids.

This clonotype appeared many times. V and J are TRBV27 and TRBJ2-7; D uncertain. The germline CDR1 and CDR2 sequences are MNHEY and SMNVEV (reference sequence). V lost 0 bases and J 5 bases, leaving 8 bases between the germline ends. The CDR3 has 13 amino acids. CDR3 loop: CASSLSDRHEQYF. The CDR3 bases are TGTGCCAGCAGTTTATCGGATAGACACGAGCAGTACTTC.

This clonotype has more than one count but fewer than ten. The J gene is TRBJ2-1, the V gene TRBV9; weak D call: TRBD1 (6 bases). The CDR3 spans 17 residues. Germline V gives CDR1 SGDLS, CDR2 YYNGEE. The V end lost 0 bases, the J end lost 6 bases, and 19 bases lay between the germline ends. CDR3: CASSVALGTRVGNEQFF. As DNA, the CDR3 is TGTGCCAGCAGCGTAGCGCTGGGGACAAGGGTGGGCAATGAGCAGTTCTTC.

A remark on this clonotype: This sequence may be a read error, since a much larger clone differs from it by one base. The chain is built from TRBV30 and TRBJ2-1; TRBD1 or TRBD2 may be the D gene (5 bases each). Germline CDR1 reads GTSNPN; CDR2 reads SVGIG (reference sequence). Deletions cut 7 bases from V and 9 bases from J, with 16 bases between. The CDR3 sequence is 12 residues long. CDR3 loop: CASGAARGEQFF. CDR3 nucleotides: TGTGCCTCCGGGGCGGCGAGGGGTGAGCAGTTCTTC.

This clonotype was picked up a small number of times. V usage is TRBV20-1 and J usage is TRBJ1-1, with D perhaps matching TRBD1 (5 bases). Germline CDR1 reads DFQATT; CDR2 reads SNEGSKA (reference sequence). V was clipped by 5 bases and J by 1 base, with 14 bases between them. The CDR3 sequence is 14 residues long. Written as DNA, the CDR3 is TGCAGTGCTCCCCTGAGGCAGGGGAACACTGAAGCTTTCTTT. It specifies CSAPLRQGNTEAFF.

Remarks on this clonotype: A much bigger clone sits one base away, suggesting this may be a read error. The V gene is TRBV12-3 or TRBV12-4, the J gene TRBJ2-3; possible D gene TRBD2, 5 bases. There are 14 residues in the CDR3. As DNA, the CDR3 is TGTGCCAGCAGAAGCGGTCCTAGCACAGATACGCAGTGTTTT. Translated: CASRSGPSTDTQCF.

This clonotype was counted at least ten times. This CDR3 is CASSPRRVGQPNSPLHF. The CDR3 DNA reads TGCGCCAGCAGCCCACGCCGTGTGGGACAACCGAATTCACCCCTCCACTTT. The genes are TRBV5-1 and TRBJ1-6, with TRBD1 as a possible D gene (6 bases). The CDR3 contains 17 residues. The germline V and J ends were trimmed by 4 bases and 7 bases, with 21 bases remaining between them. Per the germline V gene, CDR1 is SGHRS and CDR2 is YFSETQ.

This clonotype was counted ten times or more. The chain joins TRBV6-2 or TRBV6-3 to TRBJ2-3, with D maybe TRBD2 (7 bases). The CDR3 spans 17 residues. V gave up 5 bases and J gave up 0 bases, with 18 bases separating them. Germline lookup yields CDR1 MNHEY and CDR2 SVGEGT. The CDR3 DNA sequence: TGTGCCAGCAGTCCCGAACCCACGGGGGGCAGCACAGATACGCAGTATTTT. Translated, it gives CASSPEPTGGSTDTQYF.

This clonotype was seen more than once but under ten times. The CDR3 bases are TGCAGTGCTAGTTTAGCGGGGGGGCCAGATACGCAGTATTTT. As protein: CSASLAGGPDTQYF. This chain connects TRBV20-1 to TRBJ2-3; 11 positions agree with TRBD2. V shed 3 bases and J 4 bases; nucleotides not matched to a gene: 3. Looked up from germline, CDR1 is DFQATT and CDR2 is SNEGSKA (reference sequence). The CDR3 is 14 residues long.

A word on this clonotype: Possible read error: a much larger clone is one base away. Here the CDR3 DNA reads TGTGCCGGCAAGGGACCTCGCACAGATACGCAGTATTTT. It is translated as CAGKGPRTDTQYF. The gene calls are TRBV12-3 or TRBV12-4 and TRBJ2-3, with D perhaps matching TRBD1 or TRBD2 (5 bases each). V was trimmed by 11 bases and J by 1 base, leaving 13 bases between them. The CDR3 totals 13 residues.